This T cell receptor (beta chain) was recorded in a study of cytomegalovirus exposure and HLA in healthy donors. Study-level background: Some 85 million unique TCRs, all from HLA-typed donors, were included in an early release of the data. Whole-study results and caveats: Most of the CMV-associated TCR beta chains (in a later analysis) appeared to be HLA-restricted. The likely explanation for a cluster of highly shared sequence variants was sequencing artifact.

Germline lookup yields CDR1 LNHDA and CDR2 SQIVND (reference sequence). This CDR3 spans 12 amino acids. V was pared by 7 bases and J by 3 bases, with 7 bases between. The PCR ran on 60 Vbeta and 13 Jbeta primers. TCRdb's table, derived via immunoSEQ multiplex PCR, lists solely in-frame clones and lacks some. The table lists about 98,000 clones, 55% to 75% of them singletons. Nominal health characterized the donors when sampled, though unrecorded immune exposures were likely. On this clone: Antigen specificity is unknown.

The chain carries TRBV19 and TRBJ1-5, with D unclear. The sample taken for sequencing was PBMCs. The receptor was derived from a man over 45 in good health and CMV-seronegative. This CDR3 reads CASKEFNQPQHF. Written as DNA, the CDR3 is TGTGCCAGTAAAGAGTTCAATCAGCCCCAGCATTTT.